In its sample, the clone carrying this T cell receptor beta chain was seen a few times. Its antigen is undetermined. Per the germline V gene, CDR1 is GTSNPN and CDR2 is SVGIG (reference sequence). CDR3 length: 13 amino acids. V gave up 7 bases and J gave up 11 bases; unmatched junction bases: 15. This sample is drawn from a study of cytomegalovirus exposure and HLA in healthy donors. PCR used 60 Vbeta primers and 13 Jbeta primers. Produced via immunoSEQ multiplex PCR; TCRdb's table is partial and in-frame only. The sample includes about 200,000 clones, over 75% of them seen just once. Points from the study as a whole: TCR beta sequences reportedly predicted most subjects' HLA-A and HLA-B alleles accurately. A later analysis linked a missense variant in DCLRE1C to the trimming of TCR beta V and J genes. Several top significant clusters appeared, in a later analysis, to be linked to common viral pathogens. Within an earlier analysis, most TCR beta V segments proved productive either about 87% or about 30% of the time.

The source material was PBMCs. The TCR originated in a woman in her forties or fifties in good health and CMV-seronegative. The J gene is TRBJ1-1, the V gene TRBV30; 8 nucleotides agree with TRBD1. The CDR3 DNA reads as TGTGCCTTAGATGGACAGGGATCGTGTTGGGCTTTCTTT. Translating gives CALDGQGSCWAFF.